The entry that follows covers one TCR beta chain sequence. The assay was immunoSEQ multiplex PCR, and TCRdb's table has in-frame clones only and misses some. The table includes approximately 23,000 clones, about 83% detected once. These data are taken from a study of somatic mutations in cytotoxic T cells in rheumatoid arthritis. The specimen was CD8+ T cells sorted from blood. This clonotype was sampled from an adult with rheumatoid arthritis.

The CDR3 loop reads CASSEGQNNSPLHF. For the CDR3, the DNA is TGTGCCAGCAGTGAGGGCCAAAATAATTCACCCCTCCACTTT. This sequence joins TRBV2 and TRBJ1-6; unclear D gene. Germline V lookup: CDR1 SNHLY, CDR2 FYNNEI. The CDR3 contains 14 residues. The germline V and J ends were trimmed by 3 bases and 5 bases, with 8 bases remaining between them.